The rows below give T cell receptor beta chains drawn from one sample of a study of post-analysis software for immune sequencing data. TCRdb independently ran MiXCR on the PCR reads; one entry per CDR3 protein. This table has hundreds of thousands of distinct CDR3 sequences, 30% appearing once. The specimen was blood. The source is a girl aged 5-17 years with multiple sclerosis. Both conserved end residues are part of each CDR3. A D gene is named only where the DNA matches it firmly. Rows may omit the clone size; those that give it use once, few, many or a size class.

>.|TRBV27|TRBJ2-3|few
CASSSMGGGPNTDTQYF
TGTGCCAGCAGTTCGATGGGGGGAGGACCAAACACAGATACGCAGTATTTT
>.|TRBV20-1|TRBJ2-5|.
CSALHSARRETQYF
TGCAGTGCCTTACACTCGGCCCGAAGGGAGACCCAGTACTTC
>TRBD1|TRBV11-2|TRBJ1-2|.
CASSPAGAGGDGYTF
TGTGCCAGCAGCCCGGCCGGGGCAGGGGGGGATGGCTACACCTTC
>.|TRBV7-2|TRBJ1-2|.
CASSGYLSFGSHYGYTF
TGTGCCAGCAGCGGCTATCTTAGTTTCGGGTCCCACTATGGCTACACCTTC
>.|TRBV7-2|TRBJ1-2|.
CAGSPGVQARFGYGYTF
TGTGCCGGCAGCCCTGGGGTGCAGGCCAGGTTCGGCTATGGCTACACCTTC
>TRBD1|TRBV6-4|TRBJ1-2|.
CASSRGTGPYGYTF
TGTGCCAGCAGCCGGGGGACAGGGCCCTATGGCTACACCTTC
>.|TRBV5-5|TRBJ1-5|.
CASSLSDGSNQPQHF
TGTGCCAGCAGCTTGAGTGACGGTAGCAATCAGCCCCAGCATTTT
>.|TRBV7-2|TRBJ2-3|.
CASSLAPDVSTDTQYF
TGTGCCAGCAGCTTAGCTCCGGACGTTAGCACAGATACGCAGTATTTT
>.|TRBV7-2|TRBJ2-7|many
CASSPPSYEQYF
TGTGCCAGCAGCCCCCCCTCCTACGAGCAGTACTTC
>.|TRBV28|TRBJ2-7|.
CASSGGADPREQYF
TGTGCCAGCAGTGGGGGTGCCGACCCCCGGGAGCAGTACTTC
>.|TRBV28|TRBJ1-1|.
CASSFLRTEAFF
TGTGCCAGCAGTTTCCTCCGGACTGAAGCTTTCTTT
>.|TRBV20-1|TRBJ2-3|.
CSATSDSTDTQYF
TGCAGTGCCACGTCGGATAGCACAGATACGCAGTATTTT
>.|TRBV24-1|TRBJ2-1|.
CATEGENEQFF
TGTGCCACGGAGGGGGAGAATGAGCAGTTCTTC
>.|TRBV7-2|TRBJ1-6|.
CASREMGGVNSPLHF
TGTGCCAGCAGGGAAATGGGAGGGGTTAATTCACCCCTCCACTTT
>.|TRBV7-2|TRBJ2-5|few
CASSLAVGAAQETQYF
TGTGCCAGCAGCTTAGCTGTAGGGGCGGCCCAAGAGACCCAGTACTTC
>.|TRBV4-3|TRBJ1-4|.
CASSQGWTSQNEKLFF
TGCGCCAGCAGCCAAGGCTGGACTTCCCAGAATGAAAAACTGTTTTTT
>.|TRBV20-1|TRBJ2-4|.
CSASGTPLSLAKNIQYF
TGCAGTGCTAGCGGGACACCTCTTAGTCTAGCCAAAAACATTCAGTACTTC
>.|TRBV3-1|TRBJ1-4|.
CASSPLGRGSGEKLFF
TGTGCCAGCAGCCCCCTGGGTCGAGGGAGTGGTGAAAAACTGTTTTTT
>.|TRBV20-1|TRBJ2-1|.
CSARGGAEEQFF
TGCAGTGCTAGAGGGGGGGCAGAGGAGCAGTTCTTC
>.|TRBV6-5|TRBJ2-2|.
CASSLTGVSNTGELFF
TGTGCCAGCAGTCTAACCGGGGTATCGAACACCGGGGAGCTGTTTTTT
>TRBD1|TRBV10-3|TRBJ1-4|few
CAIRPQGGNEKLFF
TGTGCCATCAGGCCCCAGGGGGGGAACGAAAAACTGTTTTTT
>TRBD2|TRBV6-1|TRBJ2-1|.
CASRLLGLAAPNEFF
TGTGCCAGCAGACTTTTAGGACTAGCGGCCCCGAACGAGTTCTTC
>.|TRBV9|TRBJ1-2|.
CASSGRVNDYGYTF
TGTGCCAGCAGCGGCAGGGTGAATGACTATGGCTACACCTTC